Sequencing of this T cell receptor beta chain was carried out in a study of Ad26.COV2.S vaccination and SARS-CoV-2 variants. Findings and caveats of the study: Placebo recipients had lower spike-specific TCR breadth than vaccine recipients. After vaccination, substantial breadth of spike-specific CD8+ and CD4+ responses was reported.

A word on this clone: What it recognizes is unknown.

The CDR3 consists of 12 residues. In germline, CDR1 is MDHEN, CDR2 SYDVKM. V was shortened by 6 bases and J by 6 bases, with 10 bases between the two germline ends. The method was immunoSEQ multiplex PCR; TCRdb's version includes in-frame clones alone and lacks a portion of them. The sample records over 130,000 clones, 86% being singletons. The origin of this receptor is a human donor who had recovered from COVID-19. This chain connects TRBV28 to TRBJ2-3; D gene ambiguous. Sequencing was performed on peripheral blood, taken after recovery from COVID-19. The CDR3 nucleotides read TGTGCCAGCAGGAGCCTGGTGGATACGCAGTATTTT. Protein sequence: CASRSLVDTQYF.